The 27 T cell receptor beta chains given below trace back to one sample, sequenced in a study of tumor and adjacent non-tumor tissue in lung cancer. RNA was extracted from bulk tissue without any cell sorting. Distant lung tissue was collected more than 3 cm away from the tumor edge. TCRbeta libraries were built with three rounds of nested PCR, modified from ARM-PCR. TCRdb processed the multiplex PCR reads anew with MiXCR; each CDR3 protein has one entry. The table includes about 110,000 distinct CDR3 sequences, roughly two thirds detected once. The sample consisted of distant non-tumor lung tissue. The source of these receptors is a man between 60 and 75 years old with non-small cell lung cancer.

This clonotype was counted only a few times. The chain has TRBV24-1 and TRBJ2-6; D is uncertain. Trimming took off 3 bases at V and 1 base at J, with 3 bases between the two ends. The CDR3 has 14 residues. Germline values: CDR1 KGHDR, CDR2 SFDVKD. CDR3 region: CATSDRSGANVLTF. The CDR3 DNA sequence: TGTGCCACCAGTGATAGGTCTGGGGCCAACGTCCTGACTTTC.

A note on this clonotype: Because the CDR3 is missing its conserved closing phenylalanine or tryptophan, this is likely a read error. The V and J genes are TRBV7-8 and TRBJ2-3, with 8 bases lining up with TRBD1. The CDR3 totals 15 residues. Per the germline V gene, CDR1 is SGHVS and CDR2 is FQNEAQ. V was clipped by 5 bases and J by 2 bases; unmatched bases: 6. CDR3 amino acids: CASSRDRGYTDTQYL. DNA of the CDR3: TGTGCCAGCAGCCGCGACAGGGGATACACAGATACGCAGTATTTA.

The table lists this clonotype with a few counts. Just one base apart from a much larger clone, this may be a read error. This chain connects TRBV12-3 or TRBV12-4 to TRBJ2-3, with D perhaps TRBD1 (5 bases). The CDR3 extends over 11 amino acids. Here the CDR3 reads CANSYRDTQYF. For the CDR3, the DNA is TGTGCCAACAGTTACAGGGATACGCAGTATTTT.

Worth noting for this clonotype: One end of the junction fails to match germline, which may point to a read error. CDR3 region: CSVEVGGQDFANIGELFF. CDR3 sequence (DNA): TGCAGCGTTGAAGTTGGGGGACAGGATTTCGCGAACATCGGGGAGCTGTTTTTT. The V call is TRBV29-1, the J call TRBJ2-2, with 8 bases identical to TRBD1. CDR3 size: 18 residues. Looked up from germline, CDR1 is SQVTM and CDR2 is ANQGSEA.

This clonotype has just one count. A much larger clone is a single base away; this may be a read error. The chain is built from TRBV20-1 and TRBJ1-1, with D uncertain. Germline V gene lookup returns CDR1 DFQATT and CDR2 SNEGSKA (reference sequence). This CDR3 has 13 residues. The CDR3 DNA is TGCAGTGCCGACCTCTTTGGGAACACTGAAGCTTCCTTT. This codes for CSADLFGNTEASF.

To note about this clonotype: This may arise from a read error, as a much more abundant clone is one base away. V and J are TRBV7-9 and TRBJ2-1, with D maybe TRBD2 (6 bases). The CDR3 spans 13 residues. V lost 4 bases to trimming and J lost 8 bases, with 12 bases between them. The germline CDR1 and CDR2 sequences are SEHNR and FQNEAQ (reference sequence). CDR3 in DNA: TGTGCCAGCAGCTCCAACTGGGGGGATGAGCAGTTCTTC. This gives the protein CASSSNWGDEQFF.

This chain joins TRBV20-1 and TRBJ1-6, with D perhaps TRBD1 (5 bases). Germline values: CDR1 DFQATT, CDR2 SNEGSKA (reference sequence). CDR3 length: 16 residues. Trimming cost V 3 bases and J 0 bases, with 12 bases left between them. This chain's CDR3 is CSASIGDFSYNSPLHF. In nucleotides, the CDR3 is TGCAGTGCTAGTATCGGGGACTTCTCCTATAATTCACCCCTCCACTTT.

The chain links TRBV4-3 to TRBJ2-1; D gene uncertain. V lost 7 bases to trimming and J lost 3 bases, with 13 bases between them. The CDR3 spans 14 residues. Germline V CDR1 and CDR2: LGHNA, YSLEER. For the CDR3, the DNA is TGCGCCAGCAACCATGATCTACTCTACAATGAGCAGTTCTTC. Residues: CASNHDLLYNEQFF.

This chain joins TRBV6-6 and TRBJ1-3, with 10 bases lining up with TRBD1. The CDR3 is made up of 15 amino acids. J gave up 4 bases and V 6 bases, and 6 bases lay outside the gene matches. Germline values: CDR1 MNHNY, CDR2 SVGAGI (reference sequence). For the CDR3, the DNA is TGTGCCAGCAGCATCTTGGGACAGGGGGGAAACACCATATATTTT. Residues: CASSILGQGGNTIYF.

The chain employs TRBV29-1 and TRBJ2-5; 7 bases align to TRBD2. The CDR3 contains 15 residues. The J segment lost 1 base and the V segment lost 3 bases, leaving 8 bases of the junction unmatched. Germline CDR1 is SQVTM and CDR2 is ANQGSEA. The CDR3 here is CSVEEDRGVQETQYF. As DNA, the CDR3 is TGCAGCGTTGAGGAGGACCGGGGGGTCCAAGAGACCCAGTACTTC.

The table lists this clonotype with a count of one. The junction departs from germline at one end; a sequencing error may be responsible. V and J are TRBV28 and TRBJ1-1; D gene uncertain. Germline lookup yields CDR1 MDHEN and CDR2 SYDVKM. This CDR3 comprises 13 residues. For the CDR3, the DNA is TGTGTCAGCATCCTGAGAATGAGCACTGAAGCTTTCTTT. This sequence encodes CVSILRMSTEAFF.

In regard to this clonotype: A read error is possible here, since a much larger clone lies one base away. This chain connects TRBV4-1 to TRBJ1-5; 10 bases fit TRBD1. The CDR3 covers 15 residues. CDR1 is MGHRA, CDR2 YSYEKL, per germline. The CDR3 loop is CAISQGQGSNQPQHF. CDR3 coding DNA: TGCGCCATCAGCCAGGGACAGGGGAGCAATCAGCCCCAGCATTTT.

This clonotype was observed a single time. One junction end does not reproduce the germline sequence, and a read error may be involved. The chain has TRBV6-1 and TRBJ1-1; 11 bases are shared with TRBD1. The CDR3 spans 17 residues. Germline CDR1 reads MNHNS; CDR2 reads SASEGT. This CDR3 is CTSRFRTGGAGNTEAFF. CDR3 coding DNA: TGTACCAGCAGGTTTCGGACAGGGGGCGCGGGGAACACTGAAGCTTTCTTT.

With regard to this clonotype: A read error may account for a junction end that differs from germline. The rearrangement links TRBV28 to TRBJ1-6; D not resolved. This CDR3 is 15 amino acids long. Germline V lookup: CDR1 MDHEN, CDR2 SYDVKM. CDR3: CAGSTGPSYNSPFHF. In DNA form, the CDR3 reads TGTGCCGGCAGTACTGGACCGTCCTATAATTCACCCTTCCACTTT.

This clonotype has just a few counts. The V call is TRBV6-1, the J call TRBJ1-5; the match to TRBD1 covers 9 bases. In germline, CDR1 is MNHNS, CDR2 SASEGT. There are 14 residues in the CDR3. Trimming at V came to 7 bases and at J to 7 bases, leaving 8 bases not matched to a gene. The CDR3 DNA reads as TGTGCCAGCACTGCCGGGACAGGGATCCAGCCCCAGCATTTT. Its translation: CASTAGTGIQPQHF.

V gene TRBV4-1 combines with J gene TRBJ2-1; 10 nucleotides agree with TRBD2. Germline loops: CDR1 MGHRA, CDR2 YSYEKL. The J segment lost 8 bases and the V segment lost 1 base, leaving 8 bases of the junction unmatched. This CDR3 has 16 amino acids. Here the CDR3 DNA reads TGCGCCAGCAGCCAAGGTAGTAGCGGGGGGACTTATGAGCAGTTCTTC. Its protein is CASSQGSSGGTYEQFF.

The chain is built from TRBV11-3 and TRBJ2-3; no clear D. Germline CDR1 SGHNT, CDR2 YENEEA. The CDR3 totals 14 residues. V was trimmed by 5 bases and J by 15 bases, leaving 24 bases between them. CDR3 DNA: TGTGCCAGCAGCCTCCAAGCGTACACAGATACACAATATTTT. This codes for CASSLQAYTDTQYF.

Regarding this clonotype: Being one base from a much bigger clone, this may be a read error. The V and J genes are TRBV7-8 and TRBJ2-1; TRBD2 aligns across 7 bases. The CDR3 contains 16 residues. The V gene's germline CDR1 is SGHVS and CDR2 FQNEAQ. V trimming: 5 bases; J trimming: 9 bases; junction bases outside the gene matches: 16. CDR3: CASSPPEVGGFREQFF. In DNA, the CDR3 is TGTGCCAGCAGCCCCCCGGAGGTGGGGGGGTTTCGTGAGCAGTTCTTC.

In the case of this clonotype: Just one base apart from a much larger clone, this may be a read error. This chain joins TRBV20-1 and TRBJ2-5, with D tentatively TRBD2 (6 bases). The germline V gene has CDR1 DFQATT and CDR2 SNEGSKA (reference sequence). The CDR3 is made up of 15 amino acids. Here the CDR3 DNA reads TGCATTGCTAGAGACTTCGGGCTAGCGAAAGAGACCCAGTACTTC. It is translated as CIARDFGLAKETQYF.

Details on this clonotype: It may be a read error: a sequence one base away is much more abundant. This chain joins TRBV28 and TRBJ1-3; D remains unclear. From germline, CDR1 is MDHEN and CDR2 SYDVKM. The CDR3 is 14 residues long. CDR3 bases: TGTGCCGGCAGACCAGAGGGCTCTGGAAACACCATATATTTT. It encodes CAGRPEGSGNTIYF.

By share, this clonotype counts as medium-sized. CDR3 in DNA: TGTGCCAGCAGCTTGGGACAGAACACCGGGGAGCTGTTTTTT. Its protein product is CASSLGQNTGELFF. The chain links TRBV11-2 to TRBJ2-2; D is possibly TRBD1 (6 bases). CDR3 size: 14 residues. The germline CDR1 and CDR2 sequences are SGHAT and FQNNGV. V lost 3 bases and J lost 1, with 6 bases in between.

Regarding this clonotype: This could be a read error, since a much larger clone is one nucleotide away. The chain uses TRBV7-8 and TRBJ1-5; D is undetermined. Germline lookup yields CDR1 SGHVS and CDR2 FQNEAQ. There are 14 residues in the CDR3. V lost 7 bases to trimming and J lost 1 base, with 11 bases between them. CDR3 amino acids: CASTLDLSNQPQHF. DNA for the CDR3: TGTGCCAGCACCCTCGATTTAAGCAATCAGCCCCAGCATTTT.

This clonotype was detected only once. The V and J genes are TRBV12-3 or TRBV12-4 and TRBJ1-2, with 8 nucleotides matching TRBD1. The length of the CDR3 is 16 residues. The V and J ends lost 9 bases and 4 bases, in that order; junction bases with no gene match: 16. As DNA, the CDR3 is TGTGCCAGTAGTCCGATAACCGGGACAGGCCTCTATGGCTACACCTTC. It is translated as CASSPITGTGLYGYTF.

Comments on this clonotype: This could be a read error, since a much larger clone is one nucleotide away. The chain couples TRBV30 to TRBJ2-7; D is undetermined. The V gene's germline CDR1 is GTSNPN and CDR2 SVGIG (reference sequence). V was shortened by 0 bases and J by 6 bases, with 12 bases between the two germline ends. This CDR3 region has 13 residues. CDR3 in amino acids: CAWSVRVSPEQYF. The CDR3 DNA follows: TGTGCCTGGAGTGTACGGGTTTCCCCCGAGCAGTACTTC.

Ten or more counts support this clonotype. V gene TRBV5-6 combines with J gene TRBJ2-5, with 7 bases matching TRBD2. CDR1 is SGHDT and CDR2 is YYEEEE in the germline V gene. V shed 3 bases and J 5 bases; nucleotides not matched to a gene: 16. CDR3 size: 17 residues. As DNA, the CDR3 is TGTGCCAGCAGCTATGCCCCTAGCGGAGTGGGAGGGGAGACCCAGTACTTC. Amino acid sequence: CASSYAPSGVGGETQYF.

Details on this clonotype: No conserved phenylalanine or tryptophan is present at the end of the CDR3, so a read error is the likely explanation. The chain combines TRBV6-5 with TRBJ1-2, with unresolved D. CDR1 is MNHEY and CDR2 is SVGAGI in the germline V gene. The length of the CDR3 is 16 residues. The CDR3 spells CVSSYTWLGQNYGYTV. The CDR3 nucleotides read TGTGTCAGCAGCTACACCTGGTTAGGCCAAAACTATGGCTACACCGTC.

This clonotype was detected a few times. Sequence at one end of the junction differs from germline and may be a read error. CDR3 protein: CSAEGGGPGNAIYF. DNA for the CDR3: TGCAGCGCCGAGGGGGGGGGGCCAGGAAACGCCATATACTTT. The chain carries TRBV29-1 and TRBJ1-3, with a tentative D call TRBD1 (6 bases). There are 14 residues in the CDR3. CDR1 and CDR2 from the germline V gene are SQVTM and ANQGSEA.